This T cell receptor beta chain was identified in a study of cytomegalovirus exposure and HLA in healthy donors (dated by TCRdb to 2016 to 2017). The study in broad terms: The 500 to 700 repertoires of the first cohort and the 95 to 150 validation repertoires were produced on the same platform, according to a later analysis. The study aimed to test whether cataloging public T cell receptors could reveal signatures of past pathogen exposure. A separate validation cohort of roughly 110 different subjects was used in addition to the roughly 700-subject first cohort. To predict cytomegalovirus infection status, the study combined high-throughput TCR immunosequencing, statistical association of individual TCRs with disease status, and machine learning.

For this chain, trimming is 5 bases at the V end and 0 bases at the J end, and the number of junction bases without a gene match is 6. The CDR3 runs 16 amino acids, cysteine and phenylalanine included. Only CDR3 DNA remains: 48 bases, in frame from the first base. CDR1 and CDR2, per the germline V gene, are SGHTA and FQGNSA. Separate from the roughly 650-subject first cohort, the validation cohort of about 110 subjects was the group to which the donors belonged. About this clone itself: This clone's antigen is unknown. Per-base quality was not reported, and no clone a single base away is much larger than it.

The method behind the library was the immunoSEQ multiplex PCR assay. The original pipeline was this. A statistical classification framework was developed to diagnose cytomegalovirus status using the catalog of TCR beta chain sequences. TCRdb stores this immuneACCESS table with in-frame sequences only. Part of the clones is absent; in the studies checked, under half of the shortfall reflects unresolved V genes, and no reason is known for the rest. For V, J and clone size, that table is used; D and trimming come from the DNA. The sample table contains some 99,000 clones; only one count was recorded for roughly 86% of them. The ten largest clones take up 2% to 2.5% of the sample. General conclusions and limits of the study: The classifier was reported to diagnose cytomegalovirus status with high specificity and sensitivity in both the original cohort and the validation cohort. A later analysis had no HLA typing for the validation cohort, so co-occurrence there was scored across all 110 or so repertoires. In a later analysis, TCRs clustered in the first cohort were found to also tend to co-occur in the 120 validation repertoires, with approximately 94% of cluster scores above 0. According to the authors, the approach could potentially be generalized to other disease states and immunological phenotypes. Three of the identified cytomegalovirus-associated TCR beta chains were confirmed in vitro to be specific for cytomegalovirus antigens. In the study, approximately 160 TCR beta chains were listed as associated with cytomegalovirus. Most TCR sequences were observed very rarely across donors, whereas some public TCRs were present in many individuals.

This TCR derives from a woman aged 18 to 35 in good health and CMV-seronegative. The chain links TRBV7-2 with TRBJ2-4, with TRBD1 matching 8 junction bases. The specimen was PBMCs. The sequenced DNA is TGTGCCAGCAGCCCCGGACAGGGAGTAGCCAAAAACATTCAGTACTTC. Its protein is CASSPGQGVAKNIQYF. With all but the CDR3 taken from the reference TRBV7-2 and TRBJ2-4 genes, the full variable domain is: GAGVSQSPSNKVTEKGKDVELRCDPISGHTALYWYRQSLGQGLEFLIYFQGNSAPDKSGLPSDRFSAERTGGSVSTLTIQRTQQEDSAVYLCASSPGQGVAKNIQYFGAGTRLSVL.